These 10 T cell receptor beta chains were all obtained from the same sample, sequenced in a study of T cells in women clearing cervical HPV infection. Some clones are missing from TCRdb's copy, which holds only in-frame ones; the method was immunoSEQ multiplex PCR. The sample totals about 41,000 clones. Sequenced material: blood buffy coat. The receptors originated from a woman aged 18 to 75 with a cervical HPV16 infection that either progressed to CIN3+ or cleared (not recorded which).

Remarks on this clone: The read ends 3 residues before the CDR3 terminus; that terminus is restored from the germline J gene. The chain recombines TRBV7-2 with TRBJ2-3, with TRBD1 as a possible D gene (6 bases). V lost 5 bases and J 2 bases, leaving 11 bases between the germline ends. The CDR3 is made up of 14 amino acids. Germline lookup yields CDR1 SGHTA and CDR2 FQGNSA. CDR3 DNA (partial): TGTGCCAGCAGCCGCTGGGACACCACAGATACG. It translates to CASSRWDTTDT. The whole CDR3 region reads CASSRWDTTDTQYF.

Regarding this clone: The read stops 3 residues short of the end of the CDR3; the missing end is completed from the germline J gene. The chain combines TRBV5-1 with TRBJ1-4; D ambiguous. This CDR3 has 13 amino acids. V shed 4 bases and J shed 1 base, with 5 bases lying between them. CDR1 SGHRS and CDR2 YFSETQ come from the germline V gene. CDR3 sequence: CASSPGTNEKLFF. The part of the CDR3 DNA that was read is TGCGCCAGCAGCCCCGGAACTAATGAAAAA. The variable domain in full, with the rest retrieved from reference TRBV5-1 and TRBJ1-4, is KAGVTQTPRYLIKTRGQQVTLSCSPISGHRSVSWYQQTPGQGLQFLFEYFSETQRNKGNFPGRFSGRQFSNSRSEMNVSTLELGDSALYLCASSPGTNEKLFFGSGTQLSVL.

Worth noting for this clone: A read error may account for a junction end that differs from germline. The CDR3 end is not reached by the read, which stops 3 residues before it; the germline J gene fills it in. This chain connects TRBV20-1 to TRBJ2-3, with TRBD1 matching over 11 bases. The CDR3 runs 14 residues. The germline V gene encodes CDR1 DFQATT and CDR2 SNEGSKA (reference sequence). CDR3 sequence: CSARGTGGTDTQYF. Incomplete CDR3 DNA: TGCAGTGCAAGAGGGACAGGGGGAACAGATACG.

Comment on this clone: The read stops 3 residues short of the end of the CDR3; the missing end is completed from the germline J gene. The chain employs TRBV20-1 and TRBJ2-7; TRBD2 aligns across 10 bases. This CDR3 has 15 residues. Trimming at V came to 0 bases and at J to 4 bases, leaving 6 bases not matched to a gene. Germline V CDR1 and CDR2: DFQATT, SNEGSKA (reference sequence). The part of the CDR3 DNA that was read is TGCAGTGCTAGAGATCGCACTAGCGGGGTATACGAG. This codes for CSARDRTSGVYE. The entire CDR3 protein reads CSARDRTSGVYEQYF.

About this clone itself: The CDR3 end falls 3 residues outside the read, so it is completed with the germline J gene. V usage is TRBV7-6 and J usage is TRBJ1-5; D might be TRBD1 (6 bases). Trimming stripped 5 bases from V and 3 bases from J, with 11 bases between. The CDR3 covers 14 residues. The germline gives CDR1 SGHVS, CDR2 FNYEAQ. The CDR3 spells CASSLQGYNQPQHF. CDR3 DNA, as far as it was read: TGTGCCAGCAGCCTACAGGGTTACAATCAGCCC.

For this clone: Read data end 3 residues before the CDR3 end; the end is taken from the germline J gene. V gene TRBV20-1 combines with J gene TRBJ1-2, with 8 bases matching TRBD1. J gave up 2 bases and V 2 bases, and 13 bases lay outside the gene matches. CDR1 is DFQATT and CDR2 is SNEGSKA in the germline V gene (reference sequence). The CDR3 loop spans 17 amino acids. The sequenced CDR3 bases are TGCAGTGCTAGACTCGGACAGGGCCACCCTTACAACTATGGC. Translating gives CSARLGQGHPYNYG. The whole CDR3 sequence is CSARLGQGHPYNYGYTF.

Partial CDR3 DNA: TGTGCCAGCAGCCCGACAGGAGGTGCCCCTAGA. Translated: CASSPTGGAPR. The full CDR3 is CASSPTGGAPRAFF. The rearrangement uses TRBV5-5 and TRBJ1-1; perhaps TRBD1 as D (6 bases). Read data end 3 residues before the CDR3 end; the end is taken from the germline J gene. The germline V gene encodes CDR1 SGHKS and CDR2 YYEKEE (reference sequence). This CDR3 is 14 amino acids long.

A word on this clone: The read is 3 residues too short to cover the CDR3 end, so that end is filled in from the germline J gene. The chain employs TRBV28 and TRBJ2-3; 8 positions agree with TRBD1. The CDR3 extends over 14 amino acids. With 5 bases clipped from V and 3 bases from J, the junction kept 4 bases outside the gene matches. Germline CDR1 reads MDHEN; CDR2 reads SYDVKM. The CDR3 bases that were read are TGTGCCAGCAGTAGACAGGGGTGGACAGATACG. It yields the protein CASSRQGWTDT. The whole CDR3 sequence is CASSRQGWTDTQYF.

Of note for this clone: The CDR3 is cut off 3 residues early in the read; its end comes from the germline J gene. V gene TRBV19 combines with J gene TRBJ1-6; D possibly corresponds to TRBD1 (5 bases). The CDR3 is 15 residues long. Between the trimmed V and J ends, which lost 6 bases and 4 bases, there was a span of 13 bases. Germline V gene data show CDR1 as LNHDA and CDR2 as SQIVND (reference sequence). CDR3 DNA, as far as it was read: TGTGCCAGTAGACACGAGACAGTATATAATTCACCC. Its protein product is CASRHETVYNSP. The entire CDR3 protein reads CASRHETVYNSPLHF.

In regard to this clone: Sequencing ends 3 residues short of the CDR3 end; the germline J gene provides the rest. The V and J genes are TRBV2 and TRBJ2-1; tentatively, D is TRBD2 (6 bases). The V gene lost 10 bases and the J gene lost 0 bases, with 22 bases spanning the gap. Germline V gene data show CDR1 as SNHLY and CDR2 as FYNNEI. CDR3 length equals 17 residues. The part of the CDR3 DNA that was read is TGTGCCACTCGCGCGGGGAGAGGGGCGAGCTCCTACAATGAG. Its translation is CATRAGRGASSYNE. The whole CDR3 reads CATRAGRGASSYNEQFF.